A single sample gave rise to the 2 T cell receptor beta chains below, sequenced in a study of T cells in localized non-small cell lung cancer. Generated by immunoSEQ multiplex PCR, the TCRdb table keeps only in-frame clones and is missing some. The repertoire holds 70,000 or so clones, with roughly 83% as singletons. The material sequenced was peripheral blood, taken before any cancer treatment. These TCRs come from a female donor older than 55 with stage I lung adenocarcinoma.

Concerning this clone: Other DNA variants within this sample encode the same CDR3. The chain recombines TRBV18 with TRBJ1-1; D is possibly TRBD1 (5 bases). The CDR3 runs 13 residues. V shed 0 bases and J shed 8 bases, with 10 bases lying between them. From germline, CDR1 is KGHSH and CDR2 LQKENI. CDR3 in amino acids: CASSPPARGEAFF. In DNA, the CDR3 is TGTGCCAGCTCACCACCAGCGAGGGGCGAAGCTTTCTTT.

The chain has TRBV5-1 and TRBJ2-2; TRBD2 agrees at 13 bases. Losses at the gene ends were 4 bases for V and 5 bases for J; bases not matched to a gene: 2. Germline CDR1 reads SGHRS; CDR2 reads YFSETQ. This CDR3 contains 15 residues. CDR3 region: CASSAGLAGTGELFF. Here the CDR3 DNA reads TGCGCCAGCAGCGCGGGACTAGCGGGGACCGGGGAGCTGTTTTTT.